The present T cell receptor (beta chain) was sequenced within a study of blood T cell repertoires in COVID-19. Self-reported history from a screening survey and questionnaire set each donor's cohort. A COVID-19 case had been met by exposed participants during the 2 weeks before study entry. Deletions cut 4 bases from V and 6 bases from J, with 7 bases between. Germline CDR1 is SQVTM and CDR2 is ANQGSEA. The CDR3 runs 11 residues. TCRdb's table, derived via immunoSEQ multiplex PCR, lists solely in-frame clones and lacks some. The profile shows approximately 280,000 clones, around 84% of them singletons.

The sample comprised PBMCs or T cells enriched from blood (not recorded which). The receptor was derived from a man aged 40-49 years who had been exposed to COVID-19. The rearrangement links TRBV29-1 to TRBJ2-1; D ambiguous. The CDR3, as DNA: TGCAGCGTTGGGTTGAGCAATGAGCAGTTCTTC. It specifies CSVGLSNEQFF.